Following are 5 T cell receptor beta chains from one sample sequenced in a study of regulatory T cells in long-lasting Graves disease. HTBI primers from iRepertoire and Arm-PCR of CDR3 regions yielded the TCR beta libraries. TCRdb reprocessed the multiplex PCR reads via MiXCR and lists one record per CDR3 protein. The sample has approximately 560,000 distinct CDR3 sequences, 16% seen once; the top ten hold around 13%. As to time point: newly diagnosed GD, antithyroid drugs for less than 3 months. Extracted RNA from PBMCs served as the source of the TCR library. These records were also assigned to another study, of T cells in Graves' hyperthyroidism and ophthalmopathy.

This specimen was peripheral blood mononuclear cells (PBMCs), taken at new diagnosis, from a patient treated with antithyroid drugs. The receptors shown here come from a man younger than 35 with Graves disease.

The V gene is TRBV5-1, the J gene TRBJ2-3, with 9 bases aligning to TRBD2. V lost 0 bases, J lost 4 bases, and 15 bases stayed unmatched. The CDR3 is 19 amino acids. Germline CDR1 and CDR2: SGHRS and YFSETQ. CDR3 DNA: TGCGCCAGCAGCTTGGAACCCGTCGTGGTAGCGGGGGTCCCAGATACGCAGTATTTT. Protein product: CASSLEPVVVAGVPDTQYF.

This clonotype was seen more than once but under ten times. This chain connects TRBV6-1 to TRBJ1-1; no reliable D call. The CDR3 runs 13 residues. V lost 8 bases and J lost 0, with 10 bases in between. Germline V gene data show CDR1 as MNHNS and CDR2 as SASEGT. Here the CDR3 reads CASAGELNTEAFF. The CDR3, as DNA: TGTGCCAGCGCCGGAGAATTGAACACTGAAGCTTTCTTT.

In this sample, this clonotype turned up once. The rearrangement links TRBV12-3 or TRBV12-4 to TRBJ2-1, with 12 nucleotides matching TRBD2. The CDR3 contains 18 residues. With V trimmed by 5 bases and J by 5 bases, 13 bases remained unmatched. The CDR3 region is CASSRRTSGIWADNEQFF. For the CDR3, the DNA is TGTGCCAGCAGTAGACGGACTAGCGGGATATGGGCCGACAATGAGCAGTTCTTC.

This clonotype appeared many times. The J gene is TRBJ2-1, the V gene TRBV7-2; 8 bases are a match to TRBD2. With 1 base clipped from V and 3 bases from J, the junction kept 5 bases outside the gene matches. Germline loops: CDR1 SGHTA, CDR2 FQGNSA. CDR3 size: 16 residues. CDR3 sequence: CASSLVAGGIYNEQFF. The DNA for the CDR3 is TGTGCCAGCAGCTTAGTCGCGGGAGGCATCTACAATGAGCAGTTCTTC.

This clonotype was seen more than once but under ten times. The DNA of the CDR3 is TGTGCTAGTGGCCAAGGGGGAGGGGGCACTGAAGCTTTCTTT. This gives the protein CASGQGGGGTEAFF. The chain has TRBV12-5 and TRBJ1-1; possibly TRBD1 for D (6 bases). Between the trimmed V and J ends, which lost 6 bases and 4 bases, there was a span of 15 bases. Germline V gene lookup returns CDR1 LGHNT and CDR2 FRNRAP. The CDR3 totals 14 residues.